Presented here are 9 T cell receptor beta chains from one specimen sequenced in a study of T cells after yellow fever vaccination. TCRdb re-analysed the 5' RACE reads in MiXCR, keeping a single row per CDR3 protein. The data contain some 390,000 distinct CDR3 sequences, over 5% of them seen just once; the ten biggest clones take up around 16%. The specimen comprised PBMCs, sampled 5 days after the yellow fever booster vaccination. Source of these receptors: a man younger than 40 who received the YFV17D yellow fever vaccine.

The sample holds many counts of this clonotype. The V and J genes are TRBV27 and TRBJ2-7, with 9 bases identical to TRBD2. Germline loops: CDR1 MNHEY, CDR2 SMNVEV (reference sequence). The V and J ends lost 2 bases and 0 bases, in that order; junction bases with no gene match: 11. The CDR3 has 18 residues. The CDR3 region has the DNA TGTGCCAGCAGTTTAAGATCAAATAGCGGGAGTGCCTCCTACGAGCAGTACTTC. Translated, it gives CASSLRSNSGSASYEQYF.

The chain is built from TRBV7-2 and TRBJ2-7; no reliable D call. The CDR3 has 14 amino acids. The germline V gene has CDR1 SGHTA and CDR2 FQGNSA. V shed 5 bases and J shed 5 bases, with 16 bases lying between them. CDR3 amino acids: CASSLTPHYHEQYF. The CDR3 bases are TGTGCCAGCAGCCTTACCCCCCACTACCACGAGCAGTACTTC.

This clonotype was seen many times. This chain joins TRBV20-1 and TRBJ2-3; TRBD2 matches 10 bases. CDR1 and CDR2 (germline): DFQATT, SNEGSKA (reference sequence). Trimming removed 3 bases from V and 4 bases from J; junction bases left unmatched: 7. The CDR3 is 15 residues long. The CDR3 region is CSARVPGLASDTQYF. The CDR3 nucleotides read TGCAGTGCTAGGGTACCGGGACTAGCGTCAGATACGCAGTATTTT.

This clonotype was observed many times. This CDR3 is CASSPQGTGGNEQFF. CDR3 DNA: TGCGCCAGCAGCCCCCAGGGGACGGGGGGCAATGAGCAGTTCTTC. V and J are TRBV5-1 and TRBJ2-1; D may be TRBD2 (7 bases). Germline V CDR1 and CDR2: SGHRS, YFSETQ. This CDR3 is 15 amino acids long. The germline V and J ends were trimmed by 4 bases and 6 bases, with 17 bases remaining between them.

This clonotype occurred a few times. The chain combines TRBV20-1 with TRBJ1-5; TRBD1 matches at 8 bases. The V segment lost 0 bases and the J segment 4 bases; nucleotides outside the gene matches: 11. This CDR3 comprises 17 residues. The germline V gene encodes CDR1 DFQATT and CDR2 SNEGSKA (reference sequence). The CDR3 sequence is CSARDRYRDRFNQPQHF. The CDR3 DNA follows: TGCAGTGCTAGAGACCGATACCGGGACAGGTTTAATCAGCCCCAGCATTTT.

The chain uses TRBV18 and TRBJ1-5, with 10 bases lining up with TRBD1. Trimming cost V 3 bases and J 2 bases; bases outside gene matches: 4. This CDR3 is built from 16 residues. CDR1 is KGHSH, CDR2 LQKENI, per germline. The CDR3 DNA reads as TGTGCCAGCTCACCCGACAGGGGGCAAGGCAATCAGCCCCAGCATTTT. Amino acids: CASSPDRGQGNQPQHF.

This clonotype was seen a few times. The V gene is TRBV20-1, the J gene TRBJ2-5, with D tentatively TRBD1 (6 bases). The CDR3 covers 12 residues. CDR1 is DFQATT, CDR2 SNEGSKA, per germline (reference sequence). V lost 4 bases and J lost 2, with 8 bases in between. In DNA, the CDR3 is TGCAGTGCTAAGGACAGTCAAGAGACCCAGTACTTC. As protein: CSAKDSQETQYF.

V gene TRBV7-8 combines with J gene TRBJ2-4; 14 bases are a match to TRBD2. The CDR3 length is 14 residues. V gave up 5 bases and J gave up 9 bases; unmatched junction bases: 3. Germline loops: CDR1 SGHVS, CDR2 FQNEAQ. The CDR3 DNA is TGTGCCAGCAGCCCGACTAGCGGGAGGGCCATTCAGTACTTC. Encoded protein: CASSPTSGRAIQYF.

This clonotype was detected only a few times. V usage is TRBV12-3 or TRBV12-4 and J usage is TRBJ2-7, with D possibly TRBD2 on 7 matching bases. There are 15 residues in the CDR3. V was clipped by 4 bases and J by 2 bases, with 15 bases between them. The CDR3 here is CASSYREGGAYEQYF. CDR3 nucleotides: TGTGCCAGCAGTTACAGGGAGGGGGGGGCCTACGAGCAGTACTTC.